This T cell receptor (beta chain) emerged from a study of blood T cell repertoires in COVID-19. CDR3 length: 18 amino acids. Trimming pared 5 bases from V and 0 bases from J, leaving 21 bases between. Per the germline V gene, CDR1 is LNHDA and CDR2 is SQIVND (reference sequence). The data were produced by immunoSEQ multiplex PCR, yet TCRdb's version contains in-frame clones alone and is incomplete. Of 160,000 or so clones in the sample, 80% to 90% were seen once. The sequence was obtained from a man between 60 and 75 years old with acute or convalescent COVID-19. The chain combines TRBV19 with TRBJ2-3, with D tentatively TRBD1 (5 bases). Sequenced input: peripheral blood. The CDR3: CASSPLGATRKSTDTQYF. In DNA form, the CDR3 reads TGTGCCAGTAGTCCCCTAGGGGCGACACGGAAAAGCACAGATACGCAGTATTTT.